The TCR beta chain described here comes from a study of OX40 agonist ivuxolimab in advanced cancers. The germline CDR1 and CDR2 sequences are MNHNS and SASEGT. Trimming shortened V by 1 base and J by 9 bases, and 12 bases separated the two germline ends. The CDR3 is 13 residues long. The method was immunoSEQ multiplex PCR; TCRdb's version includes in-frame clones alone and lacks a portion of them. Found here are 55,000 to 85,000 clones, 86% of them singletons; the top ten hold about 2.7%. V and J are TRBV6-1 and TRBJ1-2; D may be TRBD1 (6 bases). The receptor's source is an adult with an advanced solid tumor such as melanoma, head and neck, liver or kidney cancer. This specimen consisted of CD4+ or CD8+ T cells sorted from blood, obtained in a trial of the OX40 agonist ivuxolimab. The CDR3 loop reads CASSEEGGESYTF. DNA for the CDR3: TGTGCCAGCAGTGAAGAGGGGGGCGAGAGCTACACCTTC.